Sequencing of this T cell receptor beta chain was carried out in a study of human T cells and chemical hapten exposure. Using its own MiXCR run on the RACE reads, TCRdb lists one record per CDR3 protein. The profile shows 75,000 to 100,000 distinct CDR3 sequences, 12% of them singletons. The time point is: patch test 1, 2 weeks after DPC sensitization. The treatment was: therapeutic diphenylcyclopropenone sensitization with weekly scalp DPC. In regard to this clonotype: Given a much more abundant clone one base away, this may be a read error.

The receptor was derived from an older woman with alopecia areata. Some clones in this sample may be carry-over from other donors' samples. Source: whole blood, taken in connection with sensitization to the hapten diphenylcyclopropenone (DPC).

Here the CDR3 DNA reads TGCAGTGCTAGCTCGAGGGGGGGCGAATACAAAGAGCAGTTCTTC. It specifies CSASSRGGEYKEQFF. The chain carries TRBV20-1 and TRBJ2-1; TRBD2 is a possible D gene (7 bases). Germline V CDR1 and CDR2: DFQATT, SNEGSKA (reference sequence). The CDR3 consists of 15 residues.